What follows are 25 T cell receptor beta chains derived from one specimen sequenced in a study of blood T cells in healthy people across ages. A J-beta primer mix and a sample-barcoded 5' primer were used in a second PCR of roughly 6 to 12 cycles. TCRdb reanalysed the 5' RACE reads using MiXCR and keeps one entry per CDR3 protein. The sample lists 1.5 million to 2 million distinct CDR3 sequences, roughly 27% occurring once. The material sequenced was blood. These receptors came from a woman aged 25 to 39 in good health.

A word on this clonotype: This could be a read error, since a much larger clone is one nucleotide away. The chain couples TRBV5-1 to TRBJ2-5, with D possibly being TRBD2 (5 bases). CDR1 is SGHRS, CDR2 YFSETQ, per germline. This CDR3 contains 14 residues. The CDR3, as DNA: TGCGCCAGCAGGGGAGAACTGCTGCAAGAGGCCCAGTACTTC. It codes for CASRGELLQEAQYF.

On this clonotype: Given a much more abundant clone one base away, this may be a read error. The V call is TRBV28, the J call TRBJ2-7; the match to TRBD1 covers 7 bases. In germline, CDR1 is MDHEN, CDR2 SYDVKM. The CDR3 consists of 14 residues. The trim removed 5 bases at V and 3 bases at J, leaving 7 bases unmatched. DNA of the CDR3: TGTGCCAGCAGTAAAGGGGGCACTGACTACGAGCAGTACTTC. Translated: CASSKGGTDYEQYF.

At least ten counts were recorded for this clonotype. The chain links TRBV25-1 to TRBJ2-7; D gene ambiguous. The CDR3 is made up of 13 amino acids. Trimming took 4 bases from V and 0 from J, leaving 7 bases between them. The germline CDR1 and CDR2 sequences are MGHDK and SYGVNS. DNA of the CDR3: TGTGCCAGCAGTGGCAAGGGCTCCTACGAGCAGTACTTC. This codes for CASSGKGSYEQYF.

This sequence joins TRBV29-1 and TRBJ2-4, with a weak D call TRBD1 (5 bases). Germline V lookup: CDR1 SQVTM, CDR2 ANQGSEA. V lost 4 bases and J lost 0, with 10 bases in between. The CDR3 is made up of 14 amino acids. The CDR3 region is CSVVGHLAKNIQYF. For the CDR3, the DNA is TGCAGCGTTGTTGGACACCTAGCCAAAAACATTCAGTACTTC.

The chain joins TRBV3-1 to TRBJ1-6, with D perhaps TRBD1 (6 bases). The V and J ends lost 3 bases and 7 bases respectively, with 10 bases between them. CDR1 LGHDT and CDR2 YNNKEL come from the germline V gene (reference sequence). The CDR3 is made up of 14 amino acids. This CDR3 reads CASSHGGPNSPLHF. The CDR3 DNA is TGTGCCAGCAGCCACGGGGGGCCAAATTCACCCCTCCACTTT. Combining the CDR3 with reference TRBV3-1 and TRBJ1-6 gives the whole variable domain DTAVSQTPKYLVTQMGNDKSIKCEQNLGHDTMYWYKQDSKKFLKIMFSYNNKELIINETVPNRFSPKSPDKAHLNLHINSLELGDSAVYFCASSHGGPNSPLHFGNGTRLTVT.

In nucleotides, the CDR3 is TGCGCCAGCAGCCAAGCAGGGCAGGCCTACGAGCAGTACTTC. This sequence encodes CASSQAGQAYEQYF. The rearrangement joins TRBV4-3 to TRBJ2-4; weak D call: TRBD1 (5 bases). Gene TRBJ2-7 matches the end of the DNA better, so the J call may be wrong. The CDR3 consists of 14 residues. CDR1 and CDR2 from the germline V gene are LGHNA and YSLEER.

The gene calls are TRBV20-1 and TRBJ2-6, with 8 bases lining up with TRBD1. Trimming removed 3 bases from V and 7 bases from J; junction bases left unmatched: 5. Germline V CDR1 and CDR2: DFQATT, SNEGSKA (reference sequence). The CDR3 length is 14 residues. The CDR3 DNA reads as TGCAGTGCTAGGGACACAGGGGGAGCCAACGTCCTGACTTTC. Translated: CSARDTGGANVLTF.

V usage is TRBV4-3 and J usage is TRBJ2-7; D might be TRBD2 (7 bases). V shed 3 bases and J shed 0 bases, with 15 bases lying between them. This CDR3 has 16 residues. Germline CDR1 and CDR2: LGHNA and YSLEER. This chain's CDR3 is CASSHPLRGASYEQYF. The DNA of the CDR3 is TGCGCCAGCAGCCATCCACTACGGGGGGCCTCCTACGAGCAGTACTTC.

This clonotype was counted between two and nine times. CDR3 coding DNA: TGCGCCAGCAGCCTCGGCGGAGGGGACCTGGGTGAGCAGTTCTTC. As protein: CASSLGGGDLGEQFF. V gene TRBV4-3 combines with J gene TRBJ2-1, with D possibly matching TRBD2 (6 bases). The germline V gene has CDR1 LGHNA and CDR2 YSLEER. V lost 4 bases, J lost 9 bases, and 19 bases lay in between. The CDR3 extends over 15 amino acids.

There are many counts of this clonotype. Sequence at one end of the junction differs from germline and may be a read error. The rearrangement links TRBV7-9 to TRBJ2-1; the D gene is possibly TRBD2 (7 bases). Per germline, CDR1 SEHNR and CDR2 FQNEAQ (reference sequence). The CDR3 loop spans 14 amino acids. In nucleotides, the CDR3 is TGTGCCAGCAGTTTAGGGGGGGGCCTGGATGAGCAGTTCTTC. It codes for CASSLGGGLDEQFF. The full variable domain, completed using reference TRBV7-9 and TRBJ2-1, is DTGVSQNPRHKITKRGQNVTFRCDPISEHNRLYWYRQTLGQGPEFLTYFQNEAQLEKSRLLSDRFSAERPKGSFSTLEIQRTEQGDSAMYLCASSLGGGLDEQFFGPGTRLTVL.

This clonotype was seen only a few times. V usage is TRBV20-1 and J usage is TRBJ2-3; TRBD2 agrees at 13 bases. The CDR3 covers 15 residues. Germline V gene data show CDR1 as DFQATT and CDR2 as SNEGSKA (reference sequence). After removal of 4 bases from V and 4 bases from J, the junction contained 5 bases not matched to a gene. CDR3 coding DNA: TGCAGTGCTATTACTAGCGGGAGGGCCGCAGATACGCAGTATTTT. The encoded protein is CSAITSGRAADTQYF.

Concerning this clonotype: This could be a read error, since a much larger clone is one nucleotide away. The chain links TRBV5-1 to TRBJ2-5; weak D call: TRBD1 (5 bases). The tail of the sequence fits TRBJ2-7 better, so the J call may be wrong. This CDR3 spans 16 amino acids. Per the germline V gene, CDR1 is SGHRS and CDR2 is YFSETQ. This CDR3 is CASSFIRAQSAYEQYF. The CDR3 DNA is TGCGCCAGCAGCTTTATCAGGGCCCAGAGCGCCTACGAGCAGTACTTC.

This clonotype was seen a few times. This chain connects TRBV20-1 to TRBJ2-1, with TRBD1 matching over 8 bases. The trim removed 4 bases at V and 6 bases at J, leaving 20 bases unmatched. The germline gives CDR1 DFQATT, CDR2 SNEGSKA (reference sequence). The CDR3 totals 18 residues. The CDR3 spells CSATPRDRGSWAGNEQFF. The CDR3, as DNA: TGCAGTGCTACTCCCCGCGACAGGGGAAGTTGGGCCGGCAATGAGCAGTTCTTC.

This clonotype was recorded a few times. The CDR3 protein is CVRKVGGKTQYF. CDR3 bases: TGCGTCCGAAAGGTCGGGGGGAAGACCCAGTACTTC. This chain links TRBV5-1 with TRBJ2-5; TRBD2 agrees at 7 bases. CDR1 and CDR2 from the germline V gene are SGHRS and YFSETQ. This CDR3 region has 12 residues.

The chain couples TRBV9 to TRBJ2-3; 7 bases line up with TRBD1. The CDR3 contains 16 residues. CDR1 and CDR2 (germline): SGDLS, YYNGEE. After removal of 0 bases from V and 1 base from J, the junction contained 5 bases not matched to a gene. The CDR3 here is CASSVGGGPGTDTQYF. In DNA form, the CDR3 reads TGTGCCAGCAGCGTAGGAGGGGGCCCTGGCACAGATACGCAGTATTTT.

This clonotype was observed at least ten times. CDR3: CASRRDSANYGYTF. The CDR3 DNA reads TGTGCCAGCAGACGGGACAGCGCTAACTATGGCTACACCTTC. V and J are TRBV6-5 and TRBJ1-2, with 7 bases lining up with TRBD1. CDR1 and CDR2 from the germline V gene are MNHEY and SVGAGI. The CDR3 is 14 residues long. The V gene end was trimmed by 6 bases and the J gene end by 0 bases; junction bases not matched to a gene: 4.

This clonotype was recorded a few times. V and J are TRBV4-3 and TRBJ2-7; tentatively, D is TRBD2 (7 bases). Germline CDR1 and CDR2: LGHNA and YSLEER. This CDR3 region has 14 residues. V was shortened by 4 bases and J by 5 bases, with 15 bases between the two germline ends. The chain's CDR3 is CASSRRGAWNEQYF. For the CDR3, the DNA is TGCGCCAGCAGCCGTCGGGGGGCTTGGAACGAGCAGTACTTC.

The chain combines TRBV7-9 with TRBJ2-5, with D perhaps TRBD1 (6 bases). This CDR3 is 16 amino acids long. Germline values: CDR1 SEHNR, CDR2 FQNEAQ (reference sequence). V lost 6 bases to trimming and J lost 0 bases, with 17 bases between them. In nucleotides, the CDR3 is TGTGCCAGCAGTCCCGGGTATTACAGGGACCAAGAGACCCAGTACTTC. This encodes CASSPGYYRDQETQYF. Full variable domain (remainder filled in from reference TRBV7-9 and TRBJ2-5): DTGVSQNPRHKITKRGQNVTFRCDPISEHNRLYWYRQTLGQGPEFLTYFQNEAQLEKSRLLSDRFSAERPKGSFSTLEIQRTEQGDSAMYLCASSPGYYRDQETQYFGPGTRLLVL.

The chain couples TRBV12-5 to TRBJ1-1; D gene uncertain. The V end lost 0 bases, the J end lost 8 bases, and 7 bases lay between the germline ends. This CDR3 contains 12 residues. Germline CDR1 LGHNT, CDR2 FRNRAP. CDR3: CASGLVPGEAFF. CDR3 in DNA: TGTGCTAGTGGTTTGGTACCGGGAGAAGCTTTCTTT.

This clonotype was seen more than once but under ten times. The genes are TRBV20-1 and TRBJ2-1; 10 positions match TRBD1. The V gene's germline CDR1 is DFQATT and CDR2 SNEGSKA (reference sequence). CDR3 size: 13 residues. V trimming: 8 bases; J trimming: 4 bases; junction bases outside the gene matches: 5. The CDR3 region is CSSSGQGYNEQFF. The CDR3 DNA follows: TGCAGTTCCTCGGGACAGGGGTACAATGAGCAGTTCTTC.

This clonotype was seen many times. The chain carries TRBV4-1 and TRBJ1-2; D remains ambiguous. Germline V CDR1 and CDR2: MGHRA, YSYEKL. The CDR3 length is 12 residues. V gave up 0 bases and J gave up 13 bases, with 12 bases separating them. CDR3 nucleotides: TGCGCCAGCAGCCAAGATCCGAGCGACCGCACCTTC. Protein product: CASSQDPSDRTF.

The chain uses TRBV7-2 and TRBJ2-1; D is possibly TRBD1 (6 bases). The CDR3 length is 15 residues. V lost 1 base and J lost 4, with 11 bases in between. From germline, CDR1 is SGHTA and CDR2 FQGNSA. CDR3 protein: CASSLESGVYNEQFF. The CDR3 coding sequence is TGTGCCAGCAGCTTAGAATCAGGGGTATACAATGAGCAGTTCTTC.

Note on this clonotype: This could be a read error, since a much larger clone is one nucleotide away. The chain has TRBV29-1 and TRBJ2-1; no firm D call. The ends were cut back, 3 bases at V and 13 bases at J, with 16 bases in the middle. CDR1 and CDR2 (germline): SQVTM, ANQGSEA. This CDR3 contains 12 residues. CDR3 nucleotides: TGCAGCGTTGAGAGGCAGGTGGAGACCCAGTTCTTC. Protein product: CSVERQVETQFF.

The rearrangement links TRBV5-5 to TRBJ1-4; unclear D gene. Germline V gene data show CDR1 as SGHKS and CDR2 as YYEKEE (reference sequence). The CDR3 runs to 12 residues. The germline V and J ends were trimmed by 4 bases and 4 bases, with 5 bases remaining between them. The CDR3 spells CASSRLNEKLFF. CDR3 DNA: TGTGCCAGCAGCCGTCTTAATGAAAAACTGTTTTTT. The full variable domain, completed using reference TRBV5-5 and TRBJ1-4, is DAGVTQSPTHLIKTRGQQVTLRCSPISGHKSVSWYQQVLGQGPQFIFQYYEKEERGRGNFPDRFSARQFPNYSSELNVNALLLGDSALYLCASSRLNEKLFFGSGTQLSVL.

As concerns this clonotype: This may stem from a read error, because a much larger clone lies one nucleotide away. The CDR3 nucleotides are TGTCCCAGCAGCTTAGCCCGAGAGCGGGAGCAGTTCTTC. Encoded protein: CPSSLAREREQFF. V gene TRBV7-2 combines with J gene TRBJ2-1, with D possibly matching TRBD2 (5 bases). This CDR3 spans 13 amino acids. The germline CDR1 and CDR2 sequences are SGHTA and FQGNSA.